This TCR beta chain originates from a study of blood T cell repertoires in COVID-19. The length of the CDR3 is 14 residues. Looked up from germline, CDR1 is SGHVS and CDR2 is FNYEAQ. J gave up 4 bases and V 5 bases, and 4 bases lay outside the gene matches. Method: immunoSEQ multiplex PCR; TCRdb's copy keeps in-frame clones and lacks some. Of roughly 260,000 clones listed, around 87% were seen once; the top ten hold approximately 2.3%. Sequencing used peripheral blood. The receptor comes from a woman aged 45-65 years with acute or convalescent COVID-19. The gene calls are TRBV7-6 and TRBJ1-3; TRBD1 agrees at 8 bases. The CDR3 here is CASSATGEGNTIYF. The CDR3 DNA is TGTGCCAGCAGCGCGACAGGGGAAGGAAACACCATATATTTT.